The present TCR beta chain was sequenced within a study of Ad26.COV2.S vaccination and SARS-CoV-2 variants. For the study at large: Dosing was one shot or two shots 56 days apart.

The study's findings and limits: There was a possibility that the TCR breadth and depth analyses underestimated total T cell responses. Higher spike-specific TCR breadth was found in vaccine recipients than in placebo recipients.

Germline V gives CDR1 LGHNA, CDR2 YNFKEQ. Trimming left V 3 bases short and J 2 bases short, with 11 bases between. The CDR3 loop spans 15 amino acids. The table came from immunoSEQ multiplex PCR; TCRdb's copy has only in-frame clones and leaves some out. The table records approximately 420,000 clones, around nine tenths of them present only once. On this clone: Its specificity is not known.

Treatment reported: 15 to 20 received Ad26.COV2.S at low or high dose, single or two shots; 5 received placebo; per-sample allocation not given. Specimen acquisition occurred on day 63 following the initial vaccine or placebo injection. This chain uses TRBV4-2 with TRBJ2-1; no firm D call. The specimen comprised peripheral blood, sampled in a trial of Ad26.COV2.S vaccine versus placebo. This receptor was taken from a person aged 18-65 years who received the Ad26.COV2.S COVID-19 vaccine or a placebo. The CDR3 DNA reads TGTGCCAGCAGCCACGATGGGGTACCCTACAATGAGCAGTTCTTC. This sequence encodes CASSHDGVPYNEQFF.